This T cell receptor beta chain was sequenced during a study of blood T cell repertoires in COVID-19. About the research overall: T cells, B-cell-depleted T cells, or PBMCs provided the cDNA or gDNA that served as material.

This table comes from immunoSEQ multiplex PCR, and its TCRdb copy is limited to in-frame clones, with some not included. The sample holds 170,000 or so clones, roughly 79% seen once. V dropped 2 bases and J dropped 7 bases, with 9 bases sitting between them. Germline CDR1 is SEHNR and CDR2 is FQNEAQ (reference sequence). CDR3 size: 12 residues. The sequenced sample consisted of peripheral blood. V is TRBV7-9 and J is TRBJ2-7, with a tentative D call TRBD1 (6 bases). This TCR was sampled from a woman aged 70 to 79 with acute or convalescent COVID-19. The CDR3 reads CASSLSQGEQYF. DNA for the CDR3: TGTGCCAGCAGCTTAAGCCAGGGGGAGCAGTACTTC.